This T cell receptor beta chain derives from a study of shared T cell receptors in the human thymus (dated by TCRdb to the early 2020s). About the study as a whole: The study examined how self-reactive, shared T-cell receptor alpha chains are generated in the human thymus.

Receptor libraries were prepared by the immunoSEQ multiplex PCR assay. In TCRdb, the immuneACCESS table is reduced to in-frame sequences with V and J assigned. These tables do not hold every clone; where another copy was compared, an unresolved V gene accounts for under half, and the others remain unexplained. This sample holds fewer than 700,000 clones; 88% were observed only once. Together, the top ten hold roughly 0.0097% of the sample. V lost 4 bases and J lost 5 bases, and the count of bases not matched to a germline gene is 6. Per the germline V gene, SGHRS is the CDR1 and YFSETQ is the CDR2. Taken from cysteine to phenylalanine, the CDR3 has 14 residues. Left in the record is the CDR3 DNA by itself, 42 bases read in frame from the first base. This clone came up once. There is no known antigen for this receptor. No much larger clone is present one base from it, and per-base qualities are unavailable.

The same data also contributed to another study, on human thymus T cells. The second study reports: The donors were immunologically healthy infants in Finland who had open corrective cardiac surgery for congenital heart defects. Thymus tissue was collected as surgical resects that were removed during corrective cardiac surgery. V and J gene segment usage appeared biased in both thymic and peripheral blood repertoires. The related research reported highly overlapping thymic TCR repertoires among unrelated individuals. The study characterized TCR alpha and beta repertoires from eight infant thymus samples and a few related peripheral blood samples. Donor ages ranged from roughly 7 to 244 days, and the cohort comprised about six male and a couple of female infants. Thymocytes were mechanically released from the tissue and were stored as pellets of roughly 9-33 million cells at -70 degrees C. Genomic DNA was extracted from frozen cell pellets with a QIAsymphony instrument. The immunoSEQ multiplex PCR assay was used to amplify the TCRB and TCRAD loci from a standardized quantity of quality-controlled genomic DNA. The amplicons spanned the V(D)J region and were long enough to cover the CDR3 and allow V and J genes to be identified. Amplicon sequencing was performed on an Illumina platform through the commercial immunoSEQ service. Corrections for primer bias and sequencing errors followed previously described methods, while TCRAD and TCRB definitions were based on the IMGT database. immunoSEQ Analyzer 3.0 and VDJTools were used for repertoire analysis, which covered basic statistics, V/J segment usage, diversity estimates, rarefaction and pairwise overlap. Chao1, ChaoE, Efron-Thisted, Shannon and inverse Simpson indices were used to estimate diversity, which was also estimated on datasets down-sampled to the smallest sample. For repertoire overlap, CDR3 nucleotide sequence, V gene and J gene had to match strictly, and clustering was done by Jaccard-based multidimensional scaling. On average, thymus samples yielded about 730,000 unique TCRB clonotypes, whereas blood samples yielded approximately 90,000.

The receptor was isolated from a boy under two years old with a congenital heart defect. Donor details come from another sample of the same person, matched by shared clones. Sequenced material: thymocytes. This chain joins TRBV5-1 to TRBJ2-1; 7 middle bases align to TRBD2. The CDR3 region reads CASSPEGRDNEQFF. The base sequence is TGCGCCAGCAGCCCCGAGGGGAGGGACAATGAGCAGTTCTTC.